The 22 T cell receptor beta chains listed next were all sequenced from one sample in a study of OX40 agonist ivuxolimab in advanced cancers. Profiling relied on immunoSEQ multiplex PCR, and the TCRdb table lists in-frame clones only, not all of them. The repertoire holds some 70,000 clones, with approximately 90% as singletons. This sample comprised CD4+ or CD8+ T cells sorted from blood, obtained in a trial of the OX40 agonist ivuxolimab. The receptor source for this set is an adult with an advanced solid tumor such as melanoma, head and neck, liver or kidney cancer.

The chain joins TRBV29-1 to TRBJ1-1; the match to TRBD1 covers 8 bases. The junction had 2 bases not matched to a gene; V was cut back by 2 bases and J by 0 bases. CDR1 and CDR2 (germline): SQVTM, ANQGSEA. The CDR3 length is 14 residues. In DNA form, the CDR3 reads TGCAGCGTTGAATCGGACAGGGTGAACACTGAAGCTTTCTTT. It encodes CSVESDRVNTEAFF.

This clone was counted only a few times. The chain joins TRBV9 to TRBJ2-7; 7 bases are a match to TRBD2. Trimming at V came to 3 bases and at J to 4 bases, leaving 1 base not matched to a gene. Germline V CDR1 and CDR2: SGDLS, YYNGEE. The CDR3 loop spans 12 amino acids. CDR3 coding DNA: TGTGCCAGCAGCGCCGGGGGGTACGAGCAGTACTTC. Its protein product is CASSAGGYEQYF.

This sequence joins TRBV30 and TRBJ2-2; D gene unclear. The CDR3 totals 13 residues. Germline-derived CDR1 and CDR2 are GTSNPN and SVGIG (reference sequence). V shed 7 bases and J shed 8 bases, with 17 bases lying between them. In nucleotides, the CDR3 is TGTGCCTTTACGAGAGGTGACCCGGGGGAGCTGTTTTTT. This gives the protein CAFTRGDPGELFF. Together with reference TRBV30 and TRBJ2-2, the CDR3 gives the full variable domain: SQTIHQWPATLVQPVGSPLSLECTVEGTSNPNLYWYRQAAGRGLQLLFYSVGIGQISSEVPQNLSASRPQDRQFILSSKKLLLSDSGFYLCAFTRGDPGELFFGEGSRLTVL.

The rearrangement joins TRBV28 to TRBJ2-1; D is possibly TRBD2 (6 bases). Germline lookup yields CDR1 MDHEN and CDR2 SYDVKM. This CDR3 is built from 13 residues. The V end was cut by 8 bases, the J end by 12 bases, with 20 bases between. The CDR3 DNA reads as TGTGCCAGCTACGGGCTGGGGCAGGGAGGGCAGTTCTTC. It encodes CASYGLGQGGQFF.

The rearrangement joins TRBV7-2 to TRBJ2-6; D unresolved. This CDR3 is built from 13 residues. V lost 8 bases and J lost 1, with 6 bases in between. Per germline, CDR1 SGHTA and CDR2 FQGNSA. The chain's CDR3 is CASGRSGANVLTF. In nucleotides, the CDR3 is TGTGCCAGCGGCCGGTCTGGGGCCAACGTCCTGACTTTC.

This chain connects TRBV28 to TRBJ2-5, with D possibly matching TRBD1 (5 bases). V lost 3 bases and J lost 3, with 11 bases in between. The germline V gene has CDR1 MDHEN and CDR2 SYDVKM. This CDR3 region has 14 residues. Here the CDR3 DNA reads TGTGCCAGCAGTTTTCCACAGGAGAAAGAGACCCAGTACTTC. Translated, it gives CASSFPQEKETQYF.

The chain uses TRBV30 and TRBJ1-5; D not resolved. Germline V gene lookup returns CDR1 GTSNPN and CDR2 SVGIG (reference sequence). The CDR3 loop spans 17 amino acids. V lost 1 base, J lost 3 bases, and 19 bases lay in between. CDR3 sequence: CAWSAELFRAFNQPQHF. CDR3 nucleotide sequence: TGTGCCTGGAGTGCTGAACTTTTTCGGGCATTCAATCAGCCCCAGCATTTT. Based on the CDR3 plus reference TRBV30 and TRBJ1-5, the full variable domain is SQTIHQWPATLVQPVGSPLSLECTVEGTSNPNLYWYRQAAGRGLQLLFYSVGIGQISSEVPQNLSASRPQDRQFILSSKKLLLSDSGFYLCAWSAELFRAFNQPQHFGDGTRLSIL.

This chain joins TRBV7-3 and TRBJ2-7; possible D gene TRBD2, 6 bases. CDR3 length: 13 amino acids. V was shortened by 5 bases and J by 7 bases, with 15 bases between the two germline ends. Germline CDR1 SGHTA, CDR2 FQGTGA. The CDR3 sequence is CASSPTGGFEQYF. CDR3 in DNA: TGTGCCAGCAGCCCCACTGGGGGGTTTGAGCAGTACTTC. The variable domain in full, with the rest retrieved from reference TRBV7-3 and TRBJ2-7, is GAGVSQTPSNKVTEKGKYVELRCDPISGHTALYWYRQSLGQGPEFLIYFQGTGAADDSGLPNDRFFAVRPEGSVSTLKIQRTERGDSAVYLCASSPTGGFEQYFGPGTRLTVT.

V gene TRBV5-1 combines with J gene TRBJ1-1; D remains ambiguous. This CDR3 comprises 14 residues. Germline CDR1 is SGHRS and CDR2 is YFSETQ. V was pared by 6 bases and J by 3 bases, with 15 bases between. The CDR3 coding sequence is TGCGCCAGCACTCCCTCGGGGAGGGACACTGAAGCTTTCTTT. It yields the protein CASTPSGRDTEAFF.

This chain links TRBV7-9 with TRBJ2-2; 7 bases agree with TRBD1. V trimming: 4 bases; J trimming: 0 bases; junction bases outside the gene matches: 5. The CDR3 runs to 16 residues. Per the germline V gene, CDR1 is SEHNR and CDR2 is FQNEAQ (reference sequence). The CDR3 spells CASSSTGISNTGELFF. Written as DNA, the CDR3 is TGTGCCAGCAGCTCGACAGGGATATCGAACACCGGGGAGCTGTTTTTT.

This clone appeared a single time. The chain recombines TRBV7-9 with TRBJ1-1, with 7 nucleotides matching TRBD1. CDR3 length: 12 residues. Unmatched junction bases numbered 4, after V lost 5 bases and J lost 7 bases. CDR1 SEHNR and CDR2 FQNEAQ come from the germline V gene (reference sequence). In DNA form, the CDR3 reads TGTGCCAGCAGCCGCCGGGACAGTGAAGCTTTCTTT. Its protein is CASSRRDSEAFF.

The CDR3 bases are TGTGCCAGTAGTATTAGGTCAGGGGCCCATCAGCCCCAGCATTTT. Residues: CASSIRSGAHQPQHF. V gene TRBV19 combines with J gene TRBJ1-5; possible D gene TRBD1, 6 bases. The CDR3 covers 15 residues. The V gene lost 3 bases and the J gene lost 5 bases, with 14 bases spanning the gap. Germline CDR1 LNHDA, CDR2 SQIVND (reference sequence).

The chain joins TRBV7-2 to TRBJ2-3, with D possibly matching TRBD2 (5 bases). Germline V gene sequence: CDR1 SGHTA, CDR2 FQGNSA. Trimming took 0 bases from V and 2 from J, leaving 12 bases between them. The length of the CDR3 is 16 residues. The CDR3 region has the DNA TGTGCCAGCAGCTTAGCATCGGGAACCCCCACAGATACGCAGTATTTT. Its translation: CASSLASGTPTDTQYF. Full variable domain (remainder filled in from reference TRBV7-2 and TRBJ2-3): GAGVSQSPSNKVTEKGKDVELRCDPISGHTALYWYRQSLGQGLEFLIYFQGNSAPDKSGLPSDRFSAERTGGSVSTLTIQRTQQEDSAVYLCASSLASGTPTDTQYFGPGTRLTVL.

V is TRBV5-8 and J is TRBJ1-2, with a weak D call TRBD1 (5 bases). This CDR3 region has 13 residues. With 1 base removed from V and 6 bases from J, the gap between germline ends came to 10 bases. CDR1 is SGHTS and CDR2 is YDEGEE in the germline V gene. CDR3 region: CASSLRGVDGYTF. CDR3 coding DNA: TGTGCCAGCAGCTTGCGAGGGGTGGATGGCTACACCTTC. Together with reference TRBV5-8 and TRBJ1-2, the CDR3 gives the full variable domain: EAGVTQSPTHLIKTRGQQATLRCSPISGHTSVYWYQQALGLGLQFLLWYDEGEERNRGNFPPRFSGRQFPNYSSELNVNALELEDSALYLCASSLRGVDGYTFGSGTRLTVV.

This clone has only a few counts. V usage is TRBV5-1 and J usage is TRBJ2-2; D not resolved. The V gene's germline CDR1 is SGHRS and CDR2 YFSETQ. This CDR3 comprises 15 residues. Trimming took 0 bases from V and 2 from J, leaving 8 bases between them. CDR3 coding DNA: TGCGCCAGCAGCTTGGGGCAGATTAACACCGGGGAGCTGTTTTTT. It codes for CASSLGQINTGELFF.

CDR3 sequence: CASSLDRDQPQHF. In nucleotides, the CDR3 is TGTGCCAGCAGCTTAGATCGAGATCAGCCCCAGCATTTT. The chain couples TRBV7-2 to TRBJ1-5; D is undetermined. CDR3 length: 13 residues. The V end was cut by 1 base, the J end by 5 bases, with 6 bases between. CDR1 and CDR2 from the germline V gene are SGHTA and FQGNSA. The entire variable domain, with the rest obtained from reference TRBV7-2 and TRBJ1-5, is as follows: GAGVSQSPSNKVTEKGKDVELRCDPISGHTALYWYRQSLGQGLEFLIYFQGNSAPDKSGLPSDRFSAERTGGSVSTLTIQRTQQEDSAVYLCASSLDRDQPQHFGDGTRLSIL.

A note on this clone: Additional DNA sequences in this sample encode the identical CDR3. CDR3: CASSERGETQYF. The CDR3 DNA reads TGTGCCAGCAGTGAAAGGGGAGAGACCCAGTACTTC. This chain uses TRBV2 with TRBJ2-5; weak D call: TRBD1 (5 bases). Per germline, CDR1 SNHLY and CDR2 FYNNEI. The CDR3 loop spans 12 amino acids. V lost 2 bases to trimming and J lost 4 bases, with 5 bases between them. Looking up the rest from reference TRBV2 and TRBJ2-5 gives the full variable domain: EPEVTQTPSHQVTQMGQEVILRCVPISNHLYFYWYRQILGQKVEFLVSFYNNEISEKSEIFDDQFSVERPDGSNFTLKIRSTKLEDSAMYFCASSERGETQYFGPGTRLLVL.

This chain links TRBV27 with TRBJ1-1; a weak D match, TRBD1 (5 bases). The CDR3 loop spans 16 amino acids. Looked up from germline, CDR1 is MNHEY and CDR2 is SMNVEV (reference sequence). V was trimmed by 5 bases and J by 4 bases, leaving 20 bases between them. The CDR3 region has the DNA TGTGCCAGCAGTGTACGCCGGATGGGGAGGGGCACTGAAGCTTTCTTT. Residues: CASSVRRMGRGTEAFF.

The rearrangement uses TRBV5-4 and TRBJ1-6, with D perhaps matching TRBD1 (6 bases). The V and J ends lost 0 bases and 0 bases respectively, with 16 bases between them. Germline CDR1 is SGHNT and CDR2 is YYREEE (reference sequence). The CDR3 contains 19 residues. CDR3 sequence (DNA): TGTGCCAGCAGCTTGGCCAGGGGAAACCTAGGCTCCTATAATTCACCCCTCCACTTT. This codes for CASSLARGNLGSYNSPLHF.

This clone was observed a single time. V is TRBV6-5 and J is TRBJ1-2; the D gene is possibly TRBD1 (5 bases). CDR1 MNHEY and CDR2 SVGAGI come from the germline V gene. The CDR3 has 13 amino acids. V was shortened by 8 bases and J by 3 bases, with 13 bases between the two germline ends. The CDR3 region has the DNA TGTGCCAGCGGGGGACGGGGCTACTATGGCTACACCTTC. As protein: CASGGRGYYGYTF.

The V and J genes are TRBV6-5 and TRBJ1-1, with D unclear. Looked up from germline, CDR1 is MNHEY and CDR2 is SVGAGI. V was pared by 2 bases and J by 1 base, with 8 bases between. The CDR3 consists of 14 residues. The CDR3 region is CASSYDGQNTEAFF. The CDR3 nucleotides are TGTGCCAGCAGTTACGATGGTCAGAACACTGAAGCTTTCTTT.

V usage is TRBV6-5 and J usage is TRBJ1-4; D is ambiguous. The CDR3 loop spans 15 amino acids. The V end lost 0 bases, the J end lost 5 bases, and 10 bases lay between the germline ends. Looked up from germline, CDR1 is MNHEY and CDR2 is SVGAGI. The CDR3 here is CASSYSSRRNEKLFF. The CDR3 coding sequence is TGTGCCAGCAGTTACTCATCGCGGCGAAATGAAAAACTGTTTTTT.